This TCR beta chain was captured in a study of blood T cell repertoires in COVID-19. The wider study: Specimens from acute and convalescent COVID-19 originated in the United States, Italy and Spain.

In the authors' workflow: Using reference gene primer amplification, nucleated cell counts were estimated. The table came from immunoSEQ multiplex PCR; TCRdb's copy has only in-frame clones and leaves some out. V and J calls and clone size are copied from that table; D and trimming were computed from the DNA. The repertoire holds more than 300,000 clones, with 88% as singletons. Cohort placement rested on clinical history that participants reported themselves. V lost 2 bases, J lost 7 bases, and 11 bases lay in between. Germline-derived CDR1 and CDR2 are SNHLY and FYNNEI. The CDR3 totals 14 residues. The chain uses TRBV2 and TRBJ2-2; a possible D gene is TRBD1 (5 bases). The receptor was isolated from a woman aged 18-29 years who had recovered from COVID-19. Sequencing input: PBMCs or T cells enriched from blood (not recorded which). The CDR3 DNA is TGTGCCAGCAGTGAATTTCAGGGTTTCGGGGAGCTGTTTTTT. It is translated as CASSEFQGFGELFF.